Sequencing of this TCR beta chain was carried out in a study of early T cells in non-severe SARS-CoV-2 infection. Study details: Chains were unpaired, as sequencing was done on bulk RNA from unsorted whole blood. Study results and caveats: Missing private and CD4 specificities, VDJdb matching favored anti-spike CD8 responses.

This clonotype was recorded many times. Its antigen is unknown. Individually, cDNA molecules had unique molecular identifiers attached to them. Using its own MiXCR run on the 5' RACE reads, TCRdb lists one record per CDR3 protein. The sample has fewer than 20,000 distinct CDR3 sequences, approximately 5.6% seen once; the top ten hold roughly 6.1%. This CDR3 is built from 16 residues. V lost 1 base and J 5 bases, leaving 20 bases between the germline ends. Germline values: CDR1 DFQATT, CDR2 SNEGSKA (reference sequence). This clonotype was obtained from an adult who was a healthcare worker with PCR-confirmed SARS-CoV-2 infection or an uninfected control (not recorded which). The chain joins TRBV20-1 to TRBJ1-1; tentative D call: TRBD1 (6 bases). Sequenced sample: whole blood. DNA of the CDR3: TGCAGTGCTAGAGTGATCAGGGCAGGGAGGGGGACTGAAGCTTTCTTT. Translation gives CSARVIRAGRGTEAFF.